This T cell receptor (beta chain) was recovered during a study of blood T cell repertoires in COVID-19. Study-level background: The United States, Italy and Spain supplied acute and convalescent COVID-19 samples. PBMCs, B-cell-depleted T cells, or T cells were the source of the cDNA or gDNA that made up the material.

Only in-frame clones appear in the TCRdb table, and some are missing; sequencing was by immunoSEQ multiplex PCR. The sample holds 50,000 to 75,000 clones, 81% seen once. CDR3 length: 15 residues. The V gene's germline CDR1 is SNHLY and CDR2 FYNNEI. V was shortened by 6 bases and J by 12 bases, with 27 bases between the two germline ends. Material: peripheral blood. The TCR was taken from a woman over 75 with active or convalescent COVID-19. The chain uses TRBV2 and TRBJ2-7, with D tentatively TRBD2 (8 bases). Here the CDR3 reads CASRGPGQLGLDAYF. CDR3 coding DNA: TGTGCCAGCAGGGGCCCGGGACAGCTGGGACTAGACGCGTACTTC.